This is a list of T cell receptor beta chains from one sample in a study of cytomegalovirus exposure and HLA in healthy donors. Using immunoSEQ multiplex PCR, the repertoire was profiled, and TCRdb retains in-frame clones only, with some absent. The sample carries roughly 300,000 clones, roughly nine tenths recorded once. Sequencing was done on a sample of PBMCs. Every receptor here comes from a woman in her twenties or thirties in good health and CMV-seropositive. CDR3s include the opening cysteine and the closing phenylalanine or tryptophan. Each record gives: D gene, J gene, clone size, V gene, CDR3 protein, CDR3 DNA. The D gene is left open where the match is weak. Clone size is shown for a subset of rows, as once, few, many or a class of expanded clone.

>TRBD2|TRBJ2-1|many|TRBV6-5
CASSYGIAGGFNEQFF
TGTGCCAGCAGTTACGGTATAGCGGGAGGGTTCAATGAGCAGTTCTTC
>TRBD1|TRBJ1-2|once|TRBV11-2
CASSSHRDRSYGYTF
TGTGCCAGCAGCTCACATCGGGACAGGAGCTATGGCTACACCTTC
>-|TRBJ2-2|-|TRBV9
CASSPTNTGELFF
TGTGCCAGCAGCCCGACAAACACCGGGGAGCTGTTTTTT
>-|TRBJ2-1|-|TRBV27
CASSLLDGSYNEQFF
TGTGCCAGCAGTTTATTGGATGGTTCCTACAATGAGCAGTTCTTC
>-|TRBJ1-2|-|TRBV29-1
CSVSKGGYTF
TGCAGCGTGAGCAAGGGAGGCTACACCTTC
>TRBD1|TRBJ2-2|few|TRBV27
CASSVTGGLVGELFF
TGTGCCAGCAGTGTAACAGGGGGCTTGGTCGGGGAGCTGTTTTTT
>-|TRBJ2-3|-|TRBV6-5
CASSSGRWSDTQYF
TGTGCCAGCAGTTCGGGCCGGTGGTCAGATACGCAGTATTTT
>-|TRBJ2-5|-|TRBV6-6
CASSYPPGQQETQYF
TGTGCCAGCAGTTACCCCCCTGGCCAGCAAGAGACCCAGTACTTC
>-|TRBJ2-7|-|TRBV19
CASFGLEVDHEQYF
TGTGCCAGTTTCGGGCTCGAGGTCGACCACGAGCAGTACTTC
>-|TRBJ2-3|-|TRBV28
CASRGAEGRANSYF
TGTGCCAGCAGGGGGGCCGAGGGGCGCGCGAATTCGTATTTT
>-|TRBJ2-5|-|TRBV20-1
CSARVDGFGYF
TGCAGTGCTAGAGTGGACGGGTTTGGCTACTTC
>TRBD2|TRBJ2-7|-|TRBV7-9
CATETSGGPYEQYF
TGTGCCACCGAGACTAGCGGGGGACCCTACGAGCAGTACTTC
>-|TRBJ1-1|-|TRBV5-1
CASSTRATVNTEAFF
TGCGCCAGCAGCACCCGAGCGACGGTGAACACTGAAGCTTTCTTT
>-|TRBJ1-6|-|TRBV4-1
CASRPRDNSPLHF
TGCGCCAGCAGGCCCAGGGATAATTCACCCCTCCACTTT
>-|TRBJ2-1|-|TRBV9
CASSVGGSYNEQFF
TGTGCCAGCAGCGTAGGGGGGAGCTACAATGAGCAGTTCTTC
>-|TRBJ2-7|-|TRBV9
CASSDSRGLNYEQYF
TGTGCCAGCAGCGATTCGAGGGGACTGAACTACGAGCAGTACTTC
>-|TRBJ2-7|-|TRBV9
CASSGFGGSYEQYF
TGTGCCAGCAGCGGGTTCGGGGGCTCCTACGAGCAGTACTTC
>-|TRBJ2-3|few|TRBV6-1
CASSEGKGADTQYF
TGTGCCAGCAGTGAGGGGAAAGGAGCAGATACGCAGTATTTT
>TRBD1|TRBJ1-6|-|TRBV30
CAWGLTGYNSPLHF
TGTGCCTGGGGTTTGACAGGGTATAATTCACCCCTCCACTTT
>TRBD1|TRBJ1-1|-|TRBV19
CASSPSRRAGGMNTEAFF
TGTGCCAGTAGTCCCTCCAGAAGGGCAGGGGGGATGAACACTGAAGCTTTCTTT
>-|TRBJ2-3|-|TRBV29-1
CSVAVGRGNTDTQYF
TGCAGCGTTGCCGTGGGGCGAGGGAACACAGATACGCAGTATTTT
>TRBD1|TRBJ1-2|-|TRBV9
CASSPGRDRVFYGYTF
TGTGCCAGCAGCCCCGGCCGGGACAGGGTCTTCTATGGCTACACCTTC
>-|TRBJ2-5|-|TRBV6-5
CASSYDSGGETQYF
TGTGCCAGCAGTTATGATTCGGGCGGGGAGACCCAGTACTTC
>TRBD2|TRBJ2-7|-|TRBV5-4
CASSLVLAGGHYEQYF
TGTGCCAGCAGCTTGGTACTAGCGGGGGGACACTACGAGCAGTACTTC
>TRBD2|TRBJ2-1|-|TRBV19
CASSQSSGTSYNEQFF
TGTGCCAGTAGTCAATCTTCCGGGACTAGTTACAATGAGCAGTTCTTC
>-|TRBJ1-6|few|TRBV11-1
CASSLFGLNSPLHF
TGTGCCAGCAGCTTGTTCGGGTTGAATTCACCCCTCCACTTT